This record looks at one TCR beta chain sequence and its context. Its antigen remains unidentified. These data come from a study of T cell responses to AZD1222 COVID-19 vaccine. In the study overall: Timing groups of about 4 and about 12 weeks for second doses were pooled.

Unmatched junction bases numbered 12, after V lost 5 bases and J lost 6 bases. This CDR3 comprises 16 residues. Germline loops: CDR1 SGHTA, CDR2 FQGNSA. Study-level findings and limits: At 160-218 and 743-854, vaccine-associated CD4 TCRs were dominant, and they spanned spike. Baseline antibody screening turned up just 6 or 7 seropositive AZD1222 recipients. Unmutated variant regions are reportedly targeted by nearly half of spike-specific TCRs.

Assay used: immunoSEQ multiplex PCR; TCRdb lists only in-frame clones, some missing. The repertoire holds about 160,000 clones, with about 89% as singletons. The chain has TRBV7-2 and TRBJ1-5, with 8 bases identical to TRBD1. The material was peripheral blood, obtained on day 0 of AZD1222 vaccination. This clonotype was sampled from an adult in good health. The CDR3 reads CASSLRPRQGSQPQHF. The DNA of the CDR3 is TGTGCCAGCAGCCTACGACCCAGACAGGGGTCTCAGCCCCAGCATTTT.